Listed here are 25 T cell receptor beta chains from one sample, sequenced in a study of T cell changes during pregnancy in multiple sclerosis. Data came from immunoSEQ multiplex PCR; TCRdb stores just in-frame clones and leaves some out. The data show approximately 54,000 clones, 80% to 95% seen once. Here the sequenced sample was peripheral blood, taken after pregnancy. The receptors were sampled from a female donor in good health, enrolled as a control in a pregnancy study.

This clone was found once. The chain carries TRBV28 and TRBJ2-7, with D possibly TRBD2 on 6 matching bases. Germline V gene data show CDR1 as MDHEN and CDR2 as SYDVKM. The CDR3 contains 15 residues. With 2 bases removed from V and 5 bases from J, the gap between germline ends came to 16 bases. The CDR3 loop is CASSLGGTRKNEQYF. Here the CDR3 DNA reads TGTGCCAGCAGTTTAGGAGGGACCCGAAAAAACGAGCAGTACTTC.

The chain combines TRBV7-2 with TRBJ2-7; D unclear. This CDR3 contains 13 residues. Trimming took 5 bases from V and 2 from J, leaving 10 bases between them. Germline V gene sequence: CDR1 SGHTA, CDR2 FQGNSA. CDR3 DNA sequence: TGTGCCAGCAGCCAAAGACGGGCCTACGAGCAGTACTTC. Translation: CASSQRRAYEQYF.

J is TRBJ2-7 and V is TRBV28, with TRBD1 as a possible D gene (5 bases). Germline V gives CDR1 MDHEN, CDR2 SYDVKM. V shed 4 bases and J shed 4 bases, with 17 bases lying between them. The CDR3 is made up of 15 amino acids. This CDR3 is CASSSPSGARYEQYF. The CDR3 DNA sequence: TGTGCCAGCAGTTCCCCAAGTGGGGCCCGTTACGAGCAGTACTTC.

This chain uses TRBV6-5 with TRBJ1-2, with 10 bases identical to TRBD1. V shed 2 bases, J shed 3 bases, and the junction held 3 bases outside the gene matches. The CDR3 totals 15 residues. Germline CDR1 is MNHEY and CDR2 is SVGAGI. The CDR3 nucleotides are TGTGCCAGCAGTTACCGACAGGGGGCGGACTATGGCTACACCTTC. Translated: CASSYRQGADYGYTF.

This clone appeared a single time. The chain uses TRBV15 and TRBJ1-1, with D hard to call. Trimming left V 5 bases short and J 4 bases short, with 8 bases between. This CDR3 has 12 residues. Germline CDR1 LNHNV, CDR2 YYDKDF (reference sequence). The CDR3 nucleotides read TGTGCCACCAGCGGGAGAGGCACTGAAGCTTTCTTT. Its translation: CATSGRGTEAFF.

The chain has TRBV9 and TRBJ2-2; D gene unclear. Germline values: CDR1 SGDLS, CDR2 YYNGEE. Trimming cost V 0 bases and J 4 bases, with 13 bases left between them. The CDR3 is 16 residues long. CDR3 nucleotide sequence: TGTGCCAGCAGCGTAGCTAGTAGTGAGCTCACCGGGGAGCTGTTTTTT. It yields the protein CASSVASSELTGELFF.

This chain joins TRBV4-1 and TRBJ1-2; no definite D call. CDR1 MGHRA and CDR2 YSYEKL come from the germline V gene. The V end was cut by 3 bases, the J end by 1 base, with 12 bases between. The CDR3 is made up of 15 amino acids. The chain's CDR3 is CASSQEEVINYGYTF. CDR3 coding DNA: TGCGCCAGCAGCCAGGAGGAAGTTATTAACTATGGCTACACCTTC.

This chain connects TRBV16 to TRBJ1-2, with D uncertain. Germline V CDR1 and CDR2: KGHSY, FQNENV. There are 13 residues in the CDR3. V lost 3 bases and J lost 0, with 5 bases in between. CDR3 sequence (DNA): TGTGCCAGCAGCCATCCGGCTAACTATGGCTACACCTTC. This translates into CASSHPANYGYTF.

The CDR3 reads CASSLAGGVTDTQYF. DNA for the CDR3: TGCGCCAGCAGCTTGGCCGGGGGGGTCACAGATACGCAGTATTTT. The J gene is TRBJ2-3, the V gene TRBV5-1, with 8 bases aligning to TRBD2. The CDR3 is 15 residues long. V trimming: 0 bases; J trimming: 2 bases; junction bases outside the gene matches: 2. CDR1 SGHRS and CDR2 YFSETQ come from the germline V gene.

The chain is built from TRBV5-1 and TRBJ1-2; TRBD1 matches 7 bases. The CDR3 has 14 residues. The trim removed 3 bases at V and 4 bases at J, leaving 6 bases unmatched. Germline CDR1 SGHRS, CDR2 YFSETQ. DNA for the CDR3: TGCGCCAGCAGCTCGGGACAGCTCACCTATGGCTACACCTTC. This sequence encodes CASSSGQLTYGYTF.

In this sample, this clone turned up once. This chain's CDR3 is CASLSLDRGGTGELFF. The CDR3 DNA sequence: TGTGCCAGCCTATCGCTGGACAGGGGGGGCACCGGGGAGCTGTTTTTT. This chain links TRBV27 with TRBJ2-2; 10 nucleotides align to TRBD1. The CDR3 is made up of 16 amino acids. The germline CDR1 and CDR2 sequences are MNHEY and SMNVEV (reference sequence). V was clipped by 8 bases and J by 4 bases; unmatched bases: 10.

The V call is TRBV18, the J call TRBJ1-2; 9 positions agree with TRBD1. The CDR3 covers 16 residues. V lost 5 bases to trimming and J lost 1 base; unmatched junction nucleotides: 8. In germline, CDR1 is KGHSH, CDR2 LQKENI. CDR3 DNA sequence: TGTGCCAGCTCAGTCGGGACAGGGCGCCATAACTATGGCTACACCTTC. This gives the protein CASSVGTGRHNYGYTF.

This CDR3 is CASSQDISRGAGGYEQYF. The CDR3 region has the DNA TGCGCCAGCAGCCAAGATATTAGCCGGGGGGCCGGGGGCTACGAGCAGTACTTC. The chain joins TRBV4-3 to TRBJ2-7; D might be TRBD2 (7 bases). CDR1 is LGHNA, CDR2 YSLEER, per germline. V was shortened by 0 bases and J by 3 bases, with 21 bases between the two germline ends. The CDR3 is 18 amino acids.

The rearrangement joins TRBV6-5 to TRBJ2-3, with D tentatively TRBD2 (7 bases). The CDR3 is 15 residues long. CDR1 and CDR2 from the germline V gene are MNHEY and SVGAGI. Trimming left V 2 bases short and J 4 bases short, with 13 bases between. The CDR3 here is CASSYRGGHPDTQYF. In DNA, the CDR3 is TGTGCCAGCAGTTACAGGGGGGGCCACCCAGATACGCAGTATTTT.

J is TRBJ2-2 and V is TRBV30, with D uncertain. Germline-derived CDR1 and CDR2 are GTSNPN and SVGIG (reference sequence). Trimming shortened V by 1 base and J by 7 bases, and 10 bases separated the two germline ends. The CDR3 consists of 13 residues. For the CDR3, the DNA is TGTGCCTGGAGTGCGACCCGGAGCGGGGAGCTGTTTTTT. It yields the protein CAWSATRSGELFF.

The J gene is TRBJ2-3, the V gene TRBV5-1; the match to TRBD1 covers 7 bases. This CDR3 region has 16 residues. Germline assignment: CDR1 SGHRS and CDR2 YFSETQ. Losses at the gene ends were 0 bases for V and 0 bases for J; bases not matched to a gene: 4. CDR3 DNA: TGCGCCAGCAGCTTGGGTAGGGACAGTAGCACAGATACGCAGTATTTT. It translates to CASSLGRDSSTDTQYF. Full variable domain (rest looked up from reference TRBV5-1 and TRBJ2-3): KAGVTQTPRYLIKTRGQQVTLSCSPISGHRSVSWYQQTPGQGLQFLFEYFSETQRNKGNFPGRFSGRQFSNSRSEMNVSTLELGDSALYLCASSLGRDSSTDTQYFGPGTRLTVL.

The genes are TRBV6-6 and TRBJ2-1; TRBD2 is a possible D gene (5 bases). V lost 6 bases and J 7 bases, leaving 10 bases between the germline ends. Germline V gene sequence: CDR1 MNHNY, CDR2 SVGAGI (reference sequence). This CDR3 contains 12 residues. CDR3 in amino acids: CASSLLENEQFF. In DNA, the CDR3 is TGTGCCAGCAGCCTACTAGAGAATGAGCAGTTCTTC.

V and J are TRBV7-7 and TRBJ2-2; possible D gene TRBD1, 5 bases. V lost 0 bases to trimming and J lost 5 bases, with 7 bases between them. The CDR3 is 14 residues long. Germline-derived CDR1 and CDR2 are SSHAT and FNYEAQ (reference sequence). The CDR3 coding sequence is TGTGCCAGCAGCTTAGCGCAGGGTACCGGGGAGCTGTTTTTT. Translation gives CASSLAQGTGELFF.

This clone was picked up a small number of times. The CDR3 DNA sequence: TGTGCCAGCAACCCGGGGAGGGGGAGGCCGAACTATGGCTACACCTTC. Translation gives CASNPGRGRPNYGYTF. The chain couples TRBV28 to TRBJ1-2, with D perhaps TRBD1 (6 bases). The germline gives CDR1 MDHEN, CDR2 SYDVKM. CDR3 length equals 16 residues. V lost 7 bases to trimming and J lost 2 bases, with 20 bases between them.

The chain couples TRBV18 to TRBJ2-3, with 8 bases aligning to TRBD2. This CDR3 contains 14 residues. The ends lost 2 bases at V and 4 bases at J; junction bases unmatched: 2. From germline, CDR1 is KGHSH and CDR2 LQKENI. The CDR3 DNA reads TGTGCCAGCTCACCAGGGACTAGGGCAGATACGCAGTATTTT. Translating it yields CASSPGTRADTQYF.

The chain has TRBV5-1 and TRBJ2-7, with TRBD2 matching over 7 bases. CDR1 is SGHRS and CDR2 is YFSETQ in the germline V gene. V dropped 0 bases and J dropped 0; count of bases not matched to a gene: 3. CDR3 length: 15 amino acids. CDR3 sequence: CASSLDREGSYEQYF. In DNA form, the CDR3 reads TGCGCCAGCAGCTTGGATAGGGAGGGCTCCTACGAGCAGTACTTC.

The genes are TRBV19 and TRBJ2-7; 7 nucleotides agree with TRBD1. V trimming: 6 bases; J trimming: 7 bases; junction bases outside the gene matches: 9. Germline CDR1 reads LNHDA; CDR2 reads SQIVND (reference sequence). The CDR3 runs 13 residues. CDR3 nucleotides: TGTGCCAGTAGCATCAGGACAGGTCAAGAGCAGTACTTC. This translates into CASSIRTGQEQYF. The variable domain in full, with the rest retrieved from reference TRBV19 and TRBJ2-7, is DGGITQSPKYLFRKEGQNVTLSCEQNLNHDAMYWYRQDPGQGLRLIYYSQIVNDFQKGDIAEGYSVSREKKESFPLTVTSAQKNPTAFYLCASSIRTGQEQYFGPGTRLTVT.

The genes are TRBV11-2 and TRBJ2-7; possibly TRBD1 for D (7 bases). Trimming removed 5 bases from V and 3 bases from J, with 14 bases in between. The CDR3 is made up of 14 amino acids. Germline V gene data show CDR1 as SGHAT and CDR2 as FQNNGV. The CDR3 DNA follows: TGTGCCAGCAGCCCGCAGGGGGGACTCTACGAGCAGTACTTC. Amino acid sequence: CASSPQGGLYEQYF.

Comments on this clone: The junction does not match germline at one end; this may be a read error. The chain's CDR3 is CASSFGDSQYF. In nucleotides, the CDR3 is TGTGCCAGCAGCTTTGGGGACAGTCAGTACTTC. The rearrangement uses TRBV5-1 and TRBJ2-7; TRBD1 matches 7 bases. The CDR3 length is 11 residues. Germline V lookup: CDR1 SGHRS, CDR2 YFSETQ.

This chain uses TRBV2 with TRBJ1-5; D possibly corresponds to TRBD1 (5 bases). V lost 4 bases to trimming and J lost 3 bases, with 16 bases between them. The CDR3 has 16 amino acids. Germline V lookup: CDR1 SNHLY, CDR2 FYNNEI. CDR3 coding DNA: TGTGCCAGCAGTGGGGGACTGAGGCTAGTCAATCAGCCCCAGCATTTT. Protein sequence: CASSGGLRLVNQPQHF.